The present TCR beta chain was sequenced within a study of T cell responses to AZD1222 COVID-19 vaccine. Study outcomes and limitations: The donors showed a predominance of white British ancestry and of females, with possible underestimation of clonal diversity. Among spike-specific TCRs, nearly half reportedly target unmutated variant regions.

The data were produced by immunoSEQ multiplex PCR, yet TCRdb's version contains in-frame clones alone and is incomplete. In the table there are 80,000 to 130,000 clones, 85% to 90% of which are singletons. The CDR3 has 15 residues. Germline V gene data show CDR1 as SGHRS and CDR2 as YFSETQ. The ends were cut back, 0 bases at V and 0 bases at J, with 10 bases in the middle. Of note for this clone: Its antigen is still unknown.

The chain recombines TRBV5-1 with TRBJ2-7, with D perhaps being TRBD1 or TRBD2 (5 bases each). The TCR comes from an adult in good health. Specimen: peripheral blood, collected on day 0 of AZD1222 vaccination. CDR3 nucleotides: TGCGCCAGCAGCTTGGAGGGGAGTAGCTCCTACGAGCAGTACTTC. Translating it yields CASSLEGSSSYEQYF.